The next 3 T cell receptor beta chains were all read from a single sample in a study of coeliac disease. Generated by immunoSEQ multiplex PCR, the TCRdb table keeps only in-frame clones and is missing some. The sample holds over 7,000 clones, approximately 60% seen once. The sequencing input was intraepithelial lymphocytes from the gut. The receptors shown here come from a woman aged 60 to 75 with celiac disease.

V is TRBV6-5 and J is TRBJ2-2, with D perhaps matching TRBD1 (6 bases). CDR1 and CDR2 from the germline V gene are MNHEY and SVGAGI. The CDR3 length is 12 residues. Trimming removed 6 bases at V and 7 bases at J, with 9 bases between. The CDR3 DNA follows: TGTGCCAGCAGCCCGGACAGCGGGGAGCTGTTTTTT. Its protein product is CASSPDSGELFF.

The V and J genes are TRBV4-1 and TRBJ2-7; TRBD2 agrees at 7 bases. Germline trimming cut 8 bases from V and 5 bases from J; bases unmatched to any gene: 15. The CDR3 covers 15 residues. Germline assignment: CDR1 MGHRA and CDR2 YSYEKL. The chain's CDR3 is CASGSASGPYDEQYF. CDR3 nucleotides: TGCGCCAGCGGGTCGGCTAGCGGACCGTACGACGAGCAGTACTTC.

The V gene is TRBV14, the J gene TRBJ1-1, with D tentatively TRBD1 (5 bases). The CDR3 runs to 13 residues. CDR1 SGHDN and CDR2 FVKESK come from the germline V gene. V lost 4 bases and J lost 1, with 7 bases in between. CDR3 DNA: TGTGCCAGCAGCCGGGGGGGGAACACTGAAGCTTTCTTT. Translation gives CASSRGGNTEAFF.